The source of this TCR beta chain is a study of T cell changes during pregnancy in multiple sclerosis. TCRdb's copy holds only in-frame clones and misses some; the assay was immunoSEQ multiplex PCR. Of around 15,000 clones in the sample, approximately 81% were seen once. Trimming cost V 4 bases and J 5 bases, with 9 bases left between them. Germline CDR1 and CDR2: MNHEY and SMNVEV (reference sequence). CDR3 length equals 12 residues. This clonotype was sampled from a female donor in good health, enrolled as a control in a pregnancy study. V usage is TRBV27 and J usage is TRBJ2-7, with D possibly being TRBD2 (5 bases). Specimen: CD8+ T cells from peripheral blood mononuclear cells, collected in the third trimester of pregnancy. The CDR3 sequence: CASSSGSDEQYF. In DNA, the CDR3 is TGTGCCAGCAGTTCGGGATCCGACGAGCAGTACTTC.